This TCR beta chain came from a study of blood T cells in healthy people across ages. The CDR3 sequence is 13 residues long. CDR1 and CDR2 (germline): KGHDR, SFDVKD. V was cut by 4 bases and J by 11 bases, with 14 bases left in between. Together with a sample-barcoded 5' primer, a J-beta primer mix was included in a second PCR lasting about 6 to 11 cycles. Each CDR3 protein is one row after TCRdb ran MiXCR on the 5' RACE reads. The sample has roughly 1 million distinct CDR3 sequences, about 25% seen once. Another study also made use of these data, one on T cells of mothers and their children. In that study: The study obtained over 8.5 million TCR beta CDR3 reads per mother and around 3 million per child. Mothers and children who were related shared slightly more overlap than unrelated pairs, but not significantly more.

Material: blood. The chain combines TRBV24-1 with TRBJ2-1; weak D call: TRBD1 (6 bases). This clonotype was obtained from a girl aged 2-9 years in good health. The CDR3 coding sequence is TGTGCCACCAGTGACTCCGGGACACCCAAGCAGTTCTTC. This encodes CATSDSGTPKQFF.